One sample yielded the 17 T cell receptor beta chains listed below, sequenced in a study of PD-L1 blockade in urothelial cancer. Time point in this sample: peripheral blood 6 weeks after treatment start. The repertoire was sequenced with immunoSEQ multiplex PCR; TCRdb's copy has only in-frame clones and lacks some. The table lists around 80,000 clones, more than 85% of them singletons, with about 0.94% in the top ten. Material: PBMCs, obtained around atezolizumab (anti-PD-L1) treatment. The receptors shown here come from a woman of 80 years or more with urothelial cancer.

V is TRBV19 and J is TRBJ1-3; D gene uncertain. Trimming pared 5 bases from V and 0 bases from J, leaving 11 bases between. CDR1 is LNHDA, CDR2 SQIVND, per germline (reference sequence). This CDR3 has 15 residues. CDR3 in amino acids: CASSGAGISGNTIYF. As DNA, the CDR3 is TGTGCCAGTAGTGGAGCTGGAATCTCTGGAAACACCATATATTTT. Full variable domain (remainder filled in from reference TRBV19 and TRBJ1-3): DGGITQSPKYLFRKEGQNVTLSCEQNLNHDAMYWYRQDPGQGLRLIYYSQIVNDFQKGDIAEGYSVSREKKESFPLTVTSAQKNPTAFYLCASSGAGISGNTIYFGEGSWLTVV.

The rearrangement links TRBV5-1 to TRBJ1-1; TRBD1 matches 8 bases. Germline CDR1 SGHRS, CDR2 YFSETQ. This CDR3 is 14 amino acids long. Unmatched junction bases numbered 1, after V lost 3 bases and J lost 0 bases. CDR3: CASSWTGLNTEAFF. The CDR3 DNA sequence: TGCGCCAGCAGCTGGACAGGGTTGAACACTGAAGCTTTCTTT.

V usage is TRBV18 and J usage is TRBJ2-3; D uncertain. Looked up from germline, CDR1 is KGHSH and CDR2 is LQKENI. With 2 bases removed from V and 1 base from J, the gap between germline ends came to 25 bases. The CDR3 extends over 20 amino acids. CDR3 protein: CASSPLVGSPPGVGTDTQYF. As DNA, the CDR3 is TGTGCCAGCTCACCATTAGTTGGCTCACCCCCGGGTGTAGGCACAGATACGCAGTATTTT.

The CDR3 region has the DNA TGTGCCACCCGCCGGGACAGGGGCTCTGGGGCCAACGTCCTGACTTTC. Encoded protein: CATRRDRGSGANVLTF. The chain joins TRBV19 to TRBJ2-6; 10 bases fit TRBD1. The CDR3 contains 16 residues. Germline CDR1 LNHDA, CDR2 SQIVND (reference sequence). V dropped 10 bases and J dropped 0; count of bases not matched to a gene: 6.

The rearrangement uses TRBV5-1 and TRBJ2-5; TRBD2 aligns across 9 bases. Germline V gene sequence: CDR1 SGHRS, CDR2 YFSETQ. After removal of 0 bases from V and 4 bases from J, the junction contained 7 bases not matched to a gene. The CDR3 extends over 16 amino acids. This CDR3 reads CASSLEGTAGGETQYF. The CDR3 coding sequence is TGCGCCAGCAGCTTGGAGGGGACAGCGGGAGGAGAGACCCAGTACTTC.

The CDR3 DNA reads TGTGCCAGCAATTCGCTCGTCACGGGGACCGGGGAGCTGTTTTTT. Translated: CASNSLVTGTGELFF. This chain joins TRBV2 and TRBJ2-2, with D perhaps TRBD2 (5 bases). Germline loops: CDR1 SNHLY, CDR2 FYNNEI. This CDR3 region has 15 residues. Trimming left V 7 bases short and J 5 bases short, with 17 bases between.

The rearrangement uses TRBV7-7 and TRBJ2-1; 8 nucleotides match TRBD2. The CDR3 totals 16 residues. Trimming took 4 bases from V and 8 from J; bases not matched to a gene: 13. Germline lookup yields CDR1 SSHAT and CDR2 FNYEAQ (reference sequence). The CDR3, as DNA: TGTGCCAGCAGCTCCAGCCACGGACTAGCCCCCGATGAGCAGTTCTTC. Its protein is CASSSSHGLAPDEQFF.

The J gene is TRBJ2-5, the V gene TRBV11-2; TRBD1 matches 7 bases. V was clipped by 2 bases and J by 9 bases; unmatched bases: 12. This CDR3 is built from 15 residues. Germline CDR1 SGHAT, CDR2 FQNNGV. Here the CDR3 DNA reads TGTGCCAGCAGCTTAACACGGACAGGAAGAGAAGCCCAGTACTTC. Its translation: CASSLTRTGREAQYF.

The chain combines TRBV10-1 with TRBJ1-4, with a possible D match to TRBD1 (5 bases). V lost 6 bases and J lost 10, with 12 bases in between. The CDR3 loop spans 12 amino acids. In germline, CDR1 is WNHNN, CDR2 SYGVQD (reference sequence). Written as DNA, the CDR3 is TGCGCCAGCAGGCGGGACGGGGGAAAACTGTTTTTT. This translates into CASRRDGGKLFF.

This chain joins TRBV5-1 and TRBJ2-1; 7 bases map to TRBD2. Germline CDR1 is SGHRS and CDR2 is YFSETQ. CDR3 size: 15 residues. V was clipped by 0 bases and J by 3 bases; unmatched bases: 3. The CDR3 sequence is CASSLGREFYNEQFF. DNA for the CDR3: TGCGCCAGCAGCTTGGGGCGGGAGTTCTACAATGAGCAGTTCTTC.

This chain joins TRBV7-2 and TRBJ2-3; D unresolved. The CDR3 is 12 amino acids. Trimming left V 5 bases short and J 7 bases short, with 10 bases between. Germline V gene data show CDR1 as SGHTA and CDR2 as FQGNSA. CDR3 sequence reads: CASSPPSNTQYF. Written as DNA, the CDR3 is TGTGCCAGCAGCCCCCCGAGCAATACGCAGTATTTT.

The chain couples TRBV11-2 to TRBJ2-1; maybe TRBD2 (6 bases). Trimming left V 4 bases short and J 6 bases short, with 16 bases between. The CDR3 covers 15 residues. Germline assignment: CDR1 SGHAT and CDR2 FQNNGV. The chain's CDR3 is CASSWMDGGTNEQFF. CDR3 coding DNA: TGTGCCAGCAGCTGGATGGATGGGGGGACCAATGAGCAGTTCTTC.

The chain combines TRBV5-1 with TRBJ2-1, with TRBD2 identical over 11 bases. J was trimmed by 5 bases and V by 3 bases; bases with no gene match: 4. The germline CDR1 and CDR2 sequences are SGHRS and YFSETQ. The CDR3 spans 15 residues. The CDR3 sequence: CASSWTSGHNNEQFF. CDR3 DNA: TGCGCCAGCAGCTGGACTAGCGGGCACAACAATGAGCAGTTCTTC.

The V and J genes are TRBV28 and TRBJ1-1; 12 bases are a match to TRBD1. The CDR3 is 16 amino acids. The germline CDR1 and CDR2 sequences are MDHEN and SYDVKM. The junction had 3 bases not matched to a gene; V was cut back by 2 bases and J by 2 bases. In DNA, the CDR3 is TGTGCCAGCAGTTTACTCGGGACAGGGGGCAACACTGAAGCTTTCTTT. Residues: CASSLLGTGGNTEAFF. Full variable domain (remainder filled in from reference TRBV28 and TRBJ1-1): DVKVTQSSRYLVKRTGEKVFLECVQDMDHENMFWYRQDPGLGLRLIYFSYDVKMKEKGDIPEGYSVSREKKERFSLILESASTNQTSMYLCASSLLGTGGNTEAFFGQGTRLTVV.

The chain recombines TRBV9 with TRBJ2-3; 7 bases match TRBD1. Looked up from germline, CDR1 is SGDLS and CDR2 is YYNGEE. The CDR3 runs 18 residues. V lost 4 bases, J lost 3 bases, and 17 bases stayed unmatched. CDR3 sequence reads: CASSPRQGPPSTTDTQYF. Written as DNA, the CDR3 is TGTGCCAGCAGCCCACGACAGGGCCCTCCCAGCACAACAGATACGCAGTATTTT.

CDR3 sequence: CASSPPGGRDTGELFF. The CDR3 nucleotides read TGTGCCAGCTCACCACCCGGGGGGCGCGACACCGGGGAGCTGTTTTTT. This rearrangement joins TRBV18 to TRBJ2-2; TRBD2 might be the D (7 bases). V shed 0 bases and J shed 3 bases, with 11 bases lying between them. The CDR3 extends over 16 amino acids. The germline gives CDR1 KGHSH, CDR2 LQKENI.

In this sample, this clone turned up once. CDR3 sequence reads: CASSLGLAGGPYTQYF. In DNA, the CDR3 is TGCGCCAGCAGCTTGGGACTAGCGGGAGGGCCATATACGCAGTATTTT. The chain combines TRBV5-1 with TRBJ2-3; 14 nucleotides align to TRBD2. This CDR3 region has 16 residues. J was trimmed by 7 bases and V by 0 bases; bases with no gene match: 4. CDR1 SGHRS and CDR2 YFSETQ come from the germline V gene. The full variable domain, its missing parts supplied by reference TRBV5-1 and TRBJ2-3, is KAGVTQTPRYLIKTRGQQVTLSCSPISGHRSVSWYQQTPGQGLQFLFEYFSETQRNKGNFPGRFSGRQFSNSRSEMNVSTLELGDSALYLCASSLGLAGGPYTQYFGPGTRLTVL.